The clone carrying this TCR beta chain was seen at least ten times. The sample comes from a study of T cells after yellow fever vaccination. There are 13 residues in the CDR3. The germline gives CDR1 MDHEN, CDR2 SYDVKM. V was pared by 5 bases and J by 0 bases, with 7 bases between. TCRdb re-called the 5' RACE reads with MiXCR, one entry per CDR3 protein. Among about 99,000 distinct CDR3 sequences listed, approximately 6.3% were seen once. The rearrangement links TRBV28 to TRBJ1-2; tentatively, D is TRBD1 (5 bases). This sequence was found in a man between 18 and 29 years old who received the YFV17D yellow fever vaccine. The sample here was CD8+ T cells sorted from PBMCs, taken 10 days after the yellow fever booster vaccination. DNA for the CDR3: TGTGCCAGCAGTCCGGGGGCTAACTATGGCTACACCTTC. Translation gives CASSPGANYGYTF.